A single T cell receptor (beta chain) is shown here with its context. Its target antigen remains unknown. The data are from a study of T cells expressing NK-cell markers (dated by TCRdb to the early 2020s). In terms of the full investigation: About 8 donors provided sorted CD3+CD56+NKG2C+, CD3+CD56+NKG2C- and CD3+CD56-NKG2C+ T-cell subsets, whose TCR beta-chain repertoires were profiled. Randomly selected healthy volunteers, three men and five women, were used as the eight sequenced donors. The libraries were sequenced on Illumina HiSeq 2000/2500, MiSeq or NextSeq, producing 2 x 150 bp reads. Seven of the eight sequenced donors were HCMV-seropositive and one was HCMV-seronegative.

Sequenced on an Illumina HiSeq 2000. TCR beta cDNA libraries were prepared using 5'RACE template switching, which introduced a universal primer site and unique molecular identifiers. cDNA synthesis was primed from the TCR beta constant segment and was followed by two successive PCR amplification steps. In the paper's pipeline: Reads were demultiplexed and grouped by UMI with MIGEC, and clonotypes were assembled and quantified with MiTCR. To remove erroneous sequences, TCR cDNA sequences were retained only when supported by two or more reads. The tcR package was used for downstream repertoire analysis, with clonotypes matched between fractions based on CDR3 nucleotide sequence plus V segment. VDJmatch was used to annotate antigen specificity against VDJdb, with one amino acid substitution allowed in CDR3. The reads went through TCRdb reprocessing, and each CDR3 protein sequence gets one entry with no DNA. Clone size and V and J calls follow TCRdb, not the original study. The table for this sample lists 550,000 to 600,000 distinct CDR3 sequences. The top ten hold 3% to 4.5% of the sample.

Study-wide findings and limitations: Those dominant clonotypes were again the most abundant among CD3+CD56-NKG2C+ cells in a few donors, at about 25-65%. In six donors, the dominant CD3+CD56+NKG2C+ clonotypes were among the top 10 CD8+ clonotypes and accounted for about 1.0-7.0% of CD8+ T cells. Whether the expanded NKG2C-expressing T cell clones were specific for HCMV antigens was left unclear.

A commercial ELISA kit detecting HCMV-specific IgG in serum was used to determine HCMV serostatus. Peripheral blood mononuclear cells were isolated from blood by Ficoll density gradient centrifugation. Including the terminal cysteine and phenylalanine, the CDR3 comprises 15 residues. Only the protein is on record. From a lookup of the germline V gene, CDR1 and CDR2 are ENHRY and SYGVKD. The origin of this receptor is a man aged 18 to 29 in good health. Donor details come from another sample of the same person, matched by shared clones. The sample taken for sequencing was blood T cells: a sorted CD56 or NKG2C T cell subset, CD4+ or CD8+ T cells, or bulk PBMC T cells (not recorded which). The chain was built from TRBV10-3 and TRBJ2-3; TCRdb lists TRBD1, though no DNA is available to test this call. CDR3 region: CAISEKGLGTDTQYF.